One and the same sample provided the 12 T cell receptor beta chains below, sequenced in a study of blood T cells in healthy people across ages. Then a second PCR, running roughly 7 to 11 cycles, was carried out with a sample-barcoded 5' primer and a J-beta primer mix. TCRdb passed the 5' RACE reads through MiXCR, listing each CDR3 protein once. The sample lists more than 700,000 distinct CDR3 sequences, about 46% seen once, with roughly 20% in the top ten. Sequenced: blood. All receptors derive from a man older than 75 in good health.

The J gene is TRBJ2-1, the V gene TRBV4-1; D call uncertain. V dropped 2 bases and J dropped 7 bases, with 9 bases sitting between them. Germline V gene lookup returns CDR1 MGHRA and CDR2 YSYEKL. This CDR3 comprises 13 residues. CDR3 sequence (DNA): TGCGCCAGCAGCCAATTAGAATCTAATGAGCAGTTCTTC. It specifies CASSQLESNEQFF.

Notes on this clonotype: A much larger clone is a single base away; this may be a read error. V usage is TRBV2 and J usage is TRBJ2-5; 12 positions match TRBD2. This CDR3 has 15 residues. V shed 6 bases, J shed 4 bases, and the junction held 6 bases outside the gene matches. Germline-derived CDR1 and CDR2 are SNHLY and FYNNEI. The CDR3 DNA reads TGTGCCAGCAGCCCGTCGACTAGCGGGAGAGAGACCCAGTACTTC. Translated: CASSPSTSGRETQYF. Using reference TRBV2 and TRBJ2-5 for the parts outside the CDR3, the full variable domain is EPEVTQTPSHQVTQMGQEVILRCVPISNHLYFYWYRQILGQKVEFLVSFYNNEISEKSEIFDDQFSVERPDGSNFTLKIRSTKLEDSAMYFCASSPSTSGRETQYFGPGTRLLVL.

This clonotype was picked up one time. The chain employs TRBV20-1 and TRBJ2-7; D might be TRBD2 (6 bases). Per germline, CDR1 DFQATT and CDR2 SNEGSKA (reference sequence). Deletions cut 0 bases from V and 6 bases from J, with 6 bases between. This CDR3 contains 11 residues. CDR3 nucleotide sequence: TGCAGTGCTAGAGACGGGAGCGAGCAGTACTTC. It specifies CSARDGSEQYF.

This clonotype was recorded at least ten times. The V gene is TRBV20-1, the J gene TRBJ2-7; D is unresolved. The V gene lost 5 bases and the J gene lost 2 bases, with 13 bases spanning the gap. The CDR3 loop spans 13 amino acids. Germline CDR1 DFQATT, CDR2 SNEGSKA (reference sequence). The CDR3 DNA is TGCAGTGCTGGTCGGAGTAACACCTACGAGCAGTACTTC. Residues: CSAGRSNTYEQYF.

This chain joins TRBV20-1 and TRBJ2-1, with a weak D call TRBD2 (6 bases). Germline V gene data show CDR1 as DFQATT and CDR2 as SNEGSKA (reference sequence). V dropped 3 bases and J dropped 4 bases, with 7 bases sitting between them. This CDR3 has 12 amino acids. The CDR3 bases are TGCAGTGCTAGTCGGGGGTACAATGAGCAGTTCTTC. Its protein product is CSASRGYNEQFF.

This clonotype came up many times. V and J are TRBV9 and TRBJ2-3; D unresolved. CDR3 length equals 12 residues. The germline gives CDR1 SGDLS, CDR2 YYNGEE. V was cut by 0 bases and J by 2 bases, with 1 base left in between. The CDR3 DNA is TGTGCCAGCAGCGTAGACACAGATACGCAGTATTTT. Its protein product is CASSVDTDTQYF.

The gene calls are TRBV9 and TRBJ2-3; D perhaps matches TRBD2 (6 bases). Trimming took off 4 bases at V and 2 bases at J, with 11 bases between the two ends. CDR3 length: 14 amino acids. Germline V gives CDR1 SGDLS, CDR2 YYNGEE. Here the CDR3 reads CASSPLAVTDTQYF. In DNA form, the CDR3 reads TGTGCCAGCAGCCCTTTAGCGGTCACAGATACGCAGTATTTT. The whole variable domain, filled in from reference TRBV9 and TRBJ2-3, reads DSGVTQTPKHLITATGQRVTLRCSPRSGDLSVYWYQQSLDQGLQFLIQYYNGEERAKGNILERFSAQQFPDLHSELNLSSLELGDSALYFCASSPLAVTDTQYFGPGTRLTVL.

In this sample, this clonotype turned up a few times. The chain joins TRBV25-1 to TRBJ2-3; 8 bases are shared with TRBD1. The J segment lost 2 bases and the V segment lost 1 base, leaving 5 bases of the junction unmatched. From germline, CDR1 is MGHDK and CDR2 SYGVNS. This CDR3 comprises 16 residues. The CDR3: CASSELQGGYTDTQYF. CDR3 DNA: TGTGCCAGCAGTGAATTACAGGGGGGTTACACAGATACGCAGTATTTT. The full variable domain, in which reference TRBV25-1 and TRBJ2-3 provide the parts outside the CDR3, is EADIYQTPRYLVIGTGKKITLECSQTMGHDKMYWYQQDPGMELHLIHYSYGVNSTEKGDLSSESTVSRIRTEHFPLTLESARPSHTSQYLCASSELQGGYTDTQYFGPGTRLTVL.

Only a few counts were recorded for this clonotype. The V gene is TRBV5-1, the J gene TRBJ2-3, with TRBD2 as a possible D gene (6 bases). CDR3 length equals 13 residues. The germline V and J ends were trimmed by 0 bases and 8 bases, with 10 bases remaining between them. Germline V CDR1 and CDR2: SGHRS, YFSETQ. CDR3 nucleotides: TGCGCCAGCAGCTTGGCTAGCGACGGTACGCAGTATTTT. Translating it yields CASSLASDGTQYF. The whole variable domain, remainder taken from reference TRBV5-1 and TRBJ2-3, is KAGVTQTPRYLIKTRGQQVTLSCSPISGHRSVSWYQQTPGQGLQFLFEYFSETQRNKGNFPGRFSGRQFSNSRSEMNVSTLELGDSALYLCASSLASDGTQYFGPGTRLTVL.

This clonotype was recorded only once. It may be a read error: a sequence one base away is much more abundant. The CDR3 nucleotides are TGCAGCGTTGAGAGCGGGAGGGCGTCCTACAATGAGCAGTTCTTC. Amino acids: CSVESGRASYNEQFF. The V call is TRBV29-1, the J call TRBJ2-1; TRBD2 matches at 10 bases. CDR3 length: 15 amino acids. Germline V gene data show CDR1 as SQVTM and CDR2 as ANQGSEA. V dropped 3 bases and J dropped 1; count of bases not matched to a gene: 3.

The chain links TRBV2 to TRBJ1-6, with a tentative D call TRBD1 (6 bases). Germline CDR1 SNHLY, CDR2 FYNNEI. The CDR3 loop spans 17 amino acids. V lost 8 bases and J lost 0, with 17 bases in between. Here the CDR3 reads CASRDIQYASYNSPLHF. CDR3 nucleotides: TGTGCCAGCCGGGACATTCAATATGCCTCCTATAATTCACCCCTCCACTTT.

J is TRBJ2-1 and V is TRBV20-1; maybe TRBD2 (6 bases). Germline V gene sequence: CDR1 DFQATT, CDR2 SNEGSKA (reference sequence). Trimming removed 6 bases from V and 1 base from J, with 22 bases in between. The length of the CDR3 is 17 residues. The CDR3 nucleotides read TGCAGTGCCCCCTCCCTGCGGGGAGATAAATCCTACAATGAGCAGTTCTTC. Amino acids: CSAPSLRGDKSYNEQFF.